The present TCR beta chain was sequenced within a study of cytomegalovirus exposure and HLA in healthy donors. Use of 60 Vbeta and 13 Jbeta primers characterized the PCR. Produced via immunoSEQ multiplex PCR; TCRdb's table is partial and in-frame only. The listing records about 75,000 clones. Trimming removed 4 bases at V and 0 bases at J, with 13 bases between. The germline CDR1 and CDR2 sequences are SEHNR and FQNEAQ (reference sequence). The length of the CDR3 is 17 residues. This chain joins TRBV7-9 and TRBJ1-6; a possible D gene is TRBD1 (6 bases). The source is a man aged 35 to 55 in good health and CMV-seronegative. Sequenced sample: PBMCs. The CDR3 sequence: CASSSGTGSSYNSPLHF. The CDR3 nucleotides are TGTGCCAGCAGCTCAGGTACAGGGAGCTCCTATAATTCACCCCTCCACTTT.